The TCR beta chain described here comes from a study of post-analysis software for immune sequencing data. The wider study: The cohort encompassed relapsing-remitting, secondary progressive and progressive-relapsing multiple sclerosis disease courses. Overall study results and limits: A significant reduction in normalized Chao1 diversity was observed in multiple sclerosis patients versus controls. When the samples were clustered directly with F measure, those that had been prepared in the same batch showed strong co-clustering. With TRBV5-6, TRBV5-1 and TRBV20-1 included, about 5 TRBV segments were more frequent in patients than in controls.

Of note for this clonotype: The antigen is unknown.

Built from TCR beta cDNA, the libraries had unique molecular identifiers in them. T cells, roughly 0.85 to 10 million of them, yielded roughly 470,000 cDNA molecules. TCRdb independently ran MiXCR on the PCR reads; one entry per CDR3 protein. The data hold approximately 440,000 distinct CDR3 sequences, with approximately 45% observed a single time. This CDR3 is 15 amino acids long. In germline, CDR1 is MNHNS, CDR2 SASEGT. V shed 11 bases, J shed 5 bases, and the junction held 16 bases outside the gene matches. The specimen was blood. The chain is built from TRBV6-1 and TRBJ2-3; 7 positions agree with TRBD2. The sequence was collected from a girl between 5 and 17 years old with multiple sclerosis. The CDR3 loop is CAGGAAGRLRDTQYF. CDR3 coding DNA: TGTGCCGGCGGGGCAGCGGGAAGGTTGCGAGATACGCAGTATTTT.